The entry that follows covers one T cell receptor (beta chain) sequence. Only in-frame clones appear in the TCRdb table, and some are missing; sequencing was by immunoSEQ multiplex PCR. The sample has about 21,000 clones, roughly 90% seen once; the top ten hold more than 25%. The entry originates in a study of T cells in localized non-small cell lung cancer. CDR3 size: 15 residues. Looked up from germline, CDR1 is MNHEY and CDR2 is SMNVEV (reference sequence). Trimming took off 4 bases at V and 3 bases at J, with 15 bases between the two ends. This rearrangement joins TRBV27 to TRBJ1-1; D might be TRBD1 (6 bases). This sequence was found in a male donor at least 60 years old with stage II lung adenocarcinoma. The starting material was peripheral blood mononuclear cells, obtained before any cancer treatment. CDR3 nucleotides: TGTGCCAGCAGTTACGGGGGAAGGGGGTACACTGAAGCTTTCTTT. Translating gives CASSYGGRGYTEAFF.